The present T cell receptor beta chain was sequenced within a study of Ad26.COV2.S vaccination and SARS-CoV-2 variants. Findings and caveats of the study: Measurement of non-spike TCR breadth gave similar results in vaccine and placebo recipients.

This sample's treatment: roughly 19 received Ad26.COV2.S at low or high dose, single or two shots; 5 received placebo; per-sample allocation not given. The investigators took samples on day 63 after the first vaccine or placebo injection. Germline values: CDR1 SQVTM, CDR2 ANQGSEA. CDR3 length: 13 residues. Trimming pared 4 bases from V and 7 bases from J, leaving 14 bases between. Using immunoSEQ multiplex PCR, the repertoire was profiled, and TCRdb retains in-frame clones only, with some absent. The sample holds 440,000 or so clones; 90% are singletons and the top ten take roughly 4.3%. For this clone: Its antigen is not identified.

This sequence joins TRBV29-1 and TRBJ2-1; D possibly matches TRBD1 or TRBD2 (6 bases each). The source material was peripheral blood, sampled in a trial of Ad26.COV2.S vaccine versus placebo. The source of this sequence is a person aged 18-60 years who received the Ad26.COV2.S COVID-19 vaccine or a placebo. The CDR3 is CSVVVPGANEQFF. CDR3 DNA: TGCAGCGTTGTAGTCCCGGGGGCAAATGAGCAGTTCTTC.